The entry that follows covers one T cell receptor (beta chain) sequence. What it binds is unknown. Trimming at V came to 1 base and at J to 6 bases, leaving 3 bases not matched to a gene. The germline V gene has CDR1 SGHRS and CDR2 YFSETQ. The CDR3 length is 14 residues. The data originate from a study of OX40 agonist ivuxolimab in advanced cancers. Study at large: Each patient was given ivuxolimab into a vein every 2 weeks, at 0.01 to 10 mg/kg. Patients in dose escalation had liver, melanoma, kidney or head and neck cancers.

The method was immunoSEQ multiplex PCR; TCRdb's version includes in-frame clones alone and lacks a portion of them. The repertoire holds about 46,000 clones, with over 65% as singletons. Study-wide findings and caveats: A proportion of nonresponders additionally exhibited low normalized T-cell clonal expansion. Both blood CD4+ and CD8+ T cells showed clonal growth by week 6 at 0.1 to 3.0 mg/kg.

This TCR derives from an adult with an advanced solid tumor such as melanoma, head and neck, liver or kidney cancer. The rearrangement links TRBV5-1 to TRBJ2-3; 9 nucleotides line up with TRBD1. The sequencing used CD4+ or CD8+ T cells sorted from blood, collected in a trial of the OX40 agonist ivuxolimab. This CDR3 is CASSLPGQGDTQYF. CDR3 in DNA: TGCGCCAGCAGCTTGCCTGGACAGGGGGATACGCAGTATTTT.